This entry concerns a single TCR beta chain. The antigen remains unidentified. The libraries of TRB cDNA were constructed through 5' RACE using UMI labels. TCRdb reprocessed the 5' RACE reads and reports one entry per CDR3 protein, with no DNA. The sample has 65,000 to 75,000 distinct CDR3 sequences. This specimen belongs to a study of CXCR3-negative and CXCR3-positive naive CD8 T cells. Findings and caveats of the study: Cryopreserved PBMCs had partly decreased CXCR3 expression; fresh PBMCs were used in most assays. The study found comparably high diversity in both naive subsets and much lower diversity in memory CD8+ cells.

The CDR3 is 15 amino acids. Cells classed as naive CD8+ T cells were CD45RO-CCR7+CD27+CD95-. Material for sequencing was naive CXCR3- CD8+ T cells from blood. The subset: CD45RO-CCR7+CD27+CD95- naive CD8+ T cells lacking CXCR3 (TNR3-). The source of this sequence is a human donor in good health. Some clones in this sample may be carry-over from other donors' samples. The rearrangement uses TRBV21-1 and TRBJ1-1. TRBV21-1 is shown as a pseudogene. The CDR3: CASSKVSTANREAFF.